This T cell receptor beta chain was identified during a study of a mutant IDH1 vaccine in newly diagnosed glioma. Only in-frame clones appear in the TCRdb table, and some are missing; sequencing was by immunoSEQ multiplex PCR. Here the sample spans some 45,000 clones, 83% being singletons. Deletions cut 0 bases from V and 6 bases from J, with 12 bases between. CDR3 length: 15 residues. Per germline, CDR1 SGDLS and CDR2 YYNGEE. Time point in this sample: week 35, safety follow-up. Each dose delivered 300 ug of mutant IDH1 20-mer peptide subcutaneously with imiquimod. Details on this clone: Its target is not known.

Material: PBMCs, obtained from a glioma patient whose treatment included an IDH1 peptide vaccine. This receptor was taken from a woman aged 50 to 60 with glioma. The J gene is TRBJ1-4, the V gene TRBV9; no firm D call. In DNA form, the CDR3 reads TGTGCCAGCAGCGTAGGTTATGCTATGGATGAAAAACTGTTTTTT. It yields the protein CASSVGYAMDEKLFF.